This TCR beta chain was found in a study of blood T cell repertoires in COVID-19. With 6 bases clipped from V and 3 bases from J, the junction kept 9 bases outside the gene matches. The CDR3 consists of 15 residues. The germline V gene encodes CDR1 MNHEY and CDR2 SVGAGI. Enrolled through a virtual design, the participants were between 18 and 89 years of age and came from roughly 22 US areas. Clinical history reported by participants formed the basis on which cohorts were assigned. Sequencing used immunoSEQ multiplex PCR; TCRdb keeps in-frame clones, though not all of them. Of around 220,000 clones in the sample, roughly 84% were seen once.

The sequencing input was PBMCs or T cells enriched from blood (not recorded which). The rearrangement joins TRBV6-5 to TRBJ2-7; 9 nucleotides line up with TRBD1. The source is a middle-aged woman who had recovered from COVID-19. In nucleotides, the CDR3 is TGTGCCAGCAGAGAGACACAGGGGGCTAGCTACGAGCAGTACTTC. This sequence encodes CASRETQGASYEQYF.